This T cell receptor (beta chain) appears in the sequencing data of a study of cytomegalovirus exposure and HLA in healthy donors. Study-level background: Early released data comprised 75 million to 100 million unique TCRs from HLA-typed donors. Overall study findings and caveats: Presence/absence analyses assumed roughly uniform sequencing depth across donors.

About this clone itself: Its antigen remains unknown.

Donors sampled were nominally healthy, though unrecorded immune exposures were likely. Amplification used 60 Vbeta primers and 13 Jbeta primers. How the authors handled the data: Approximately 12 million of the roughly 80 million unique TCR beta chains counted in a later analysis were shared. The protocol was immunoSEQ multiplex PCR, while the TCRdb copy is restricted to in-frame clones and leaves out a portion. V and J calls and clone size are given by that table; D and trimming were obtained from the DNA. The sample includes 250,000 or so clones, around 90% of them seen just once. The specimen sequenced was PBMCs. The origin of this receptor is a girl aged 2-10 years in good health and CMV-seronegative.

The CDR3 is CASSGPQLGGNYGYTF. As DNA, the CDR3 is TGTGCCAGCAGTGGACCCCAGCTGGGGGGAAACTATGGCTACACCTTC. The chain combines TRBV6-1 with TRBJ1-2; perhaps TRBD1 as D (5 bases). The V end was cut by 4 bases, the J end by 2 bases, with 17 bases between. The CDR3 is 16 amino acids. Germline assignment: CDR1 MNHNS and CDR2 SASEGT.